This TCR beta chain emerged from a study of human T cells and chemical hapten exposure. A remark on this clonotype: Its antigen is as yet unknown.

Whole-study results and caveats: Positively correlated with patch test score were the counts of PT1 expanded TCRs. Compared to controls, expanded TCRs made significantly more large clusters of similar CDR3s.

TCRdb processed the RACE reads anew with MiXCR; each CDR3 protein has one entry. Among about 110,000 distinct CDR3 sequences, 11% were seen once, and the ten largest hold around 3.5%. Time point: patch test 1, 2 weeks after DPC sensitization. The treatment here: therapeutic diphenylcyclopropenone sensitization with weekly scalp DPC. Whole blood that had not been fractionated was the source of extracted total RNA. Per germline, CDR1 SGDLS and CDR2 YYNGEE. The V gene end was trimmed by 3 bases and the J gene end by 0 bases; junction bases not matched to a gene: 6. This CDR3 contains 15 residues. This chain links TRBV9 with TRBJ2-7; 7 positions match TRBD1. The starting material was whole blood, obtained in connection with sensitization to the hapten diphenylcyclopropenone (DPC). This receptor was identified in a woman aged 40-49 years with alopecia areata. Some clones in this sample may be carry-over from other donors' samples. This CDR3 reads CASSAFRDSSYEQYF. In DNA form, the CDR3 reads TGTGCCAGCAGCGCCTTCCGGGACAGCTCCTACGAGCAGTACTTC.